This T cell receptor beta chain was sequenced during a study of T cell repertoires in cytomegalovirus infection (dated by TCRdb to between 2018 and 2021). Regarding the complete study: Alongside well-studied HLA-B-restricted epitopes, the peptide stimulations were aimed at recently identified HLA-C-restricted CMV epitopes, whose presentation resists viral immunomodulation. Donor HLA type was relevant to the analysis, because carriage of CMV infection together with the matching HLA type was indicated by public TCR beta signatures.

Sequencer: Illumina HiSeq 1500. TCRdb redid the processing of the public reads, applying fastp at Q25 and MiXCR, and retained in-frame beta chains. Identical CDR3 protein sequences are pooled into one entry, listed with their most common genes and DNA. The sample data list approximately 280,000 distinct CDR3 sequences, and 20% to 25% of these were observed just once. Together, the top ten hold approximately 19% of the sample. Here is what the overall study found, with its caveats: In both this cohort and an independent roughly 330-donor cohort, the cumulative frequency of public TCR beta family members distinguished carriers of CMV infection plus the relevant HLA type. In the ex vivo response, HLA-C-restricted CMV-specific TCR beta clonotypes were dominant, and in two of eight donors the single most frequent clonotype came from this HLA-C-restricted group.

Via the germline V gene, CDR1 is MGHRA and CDR2 YSYEKL. The CDR3 holds 15 amino acids from the cysteine to the phenylalanine. The only DNA kept is the CDR3, 45 bases in frame from the first base. A distance of 19 bases separates the germline ends of V and J, which lose 6 bases and 7 bases respectively. The meaning of the sample's treatment or condition label: in vitro stimulation with specific CMV peptide epitopes to enrich CMV-specific T cells. This clonotype was counted ten times or more. The antigen it binds to is not known. No clone much larger than this one lies a single base away; base qualities are absent.

The TCR comes from a human donor in good health (CMV status not recorded). Some clones in this sample may be carry-over from other donors' samples. The sample consisted of cultured PBMCs, taken from culture after CMV antigen stimulation. The chain is made from TRBV4-1 and TRBJ2-1; TRBD1 is possibly the D segment (6 matching bases). The DNA sequence is given as TGCGCCAGCAGTCTCGGACAGTTATTGGTAAATGAGCAGTTCTTC. The translation is CASSLGQLLVNEQFF.